This T cell receptor beta chain was observed in a study of a mutant IDH1 vaccine in newly diagnosed glioma. Study information: The therapy given earlier, which was standard therapy, consisted of radiotherapy, temozolomide, or both, and most of the patients received both.

Germline assignment: CDR1 MNHEY and CDR2 SMNVEV (reference sequence). V was shortened by 3 bases and J by 6 bases, with 8 bases between the two germline ends. The CDR3 is 12 amino acids. Profiled with immunoSEQ multiplex PCR; TCRdb holds only in-frame clones, not every one. The sample lists about 56,000 clones; about nine tenths were seen once. Time point here: week 35, safety follow-up. The content of each vaccine dose was 300 ug of mutant IDH1 20-mer peptide, and topical imiquimod accompanied it. This clone occurred once. What it binds is not known. The receptor was isolated from a man between 40 and 49 years old with glioma. The sequencing used PBMCs, collected from a glioma patient whose treatment included an IDH1 peptide vaccine. The chain combines TRBV27 with TRBJ1-1; maybe TRBD1 (5 bases). The CDR3 region is CASSFRGAEAFF. In DNA, the CDR3 is TGTGCCAGCAGTTTCCGGGGCGCTGAAGCTTTCTTT.